The T cell receptor (beta chain) described here comes from a study of cytomegalovirus exposure and HLA in healthy donors. Study-level findings and limits: A previous analysis found most TCR beta V segments productive roughly 87% or roughly 30% of the time. Analyzed later, association rates of TCRs varied across HLA loci, with DRB1 most and HLA-C fewest.

With 7 bases removed from V and 1 base from J, the gap between germline ends came to 13 bases. Germline V CDR1 and CDR2: MDHEN, SYDVKM. The CDR3 has 15 amino acids. About this clone itself: The antigen is not known.

The study ran its PCR with 60 Vbeta and 13 Jbeta primers. Data came from immunoSEQ multiplex PCR; TCRdb stores just in-frame clones and leaves some out. The sample contains 120,000 or so clones, approximately 80% of which appear only once. Input material: PBMCs. The chain joins TRBV28 to TRBJ2-2, with D tentatively TRBD1 (5 bases). The origin of this receptor is a woman aged 55 to 70 in good health and CMV-seropositive. Written as DNA, the CDR3 is TGTGCCAGCAACGGTCGCGGACAGAACACCGGGGAGCTGTTTTTT. The encoded protein is CASNGRGQNTGELFF.